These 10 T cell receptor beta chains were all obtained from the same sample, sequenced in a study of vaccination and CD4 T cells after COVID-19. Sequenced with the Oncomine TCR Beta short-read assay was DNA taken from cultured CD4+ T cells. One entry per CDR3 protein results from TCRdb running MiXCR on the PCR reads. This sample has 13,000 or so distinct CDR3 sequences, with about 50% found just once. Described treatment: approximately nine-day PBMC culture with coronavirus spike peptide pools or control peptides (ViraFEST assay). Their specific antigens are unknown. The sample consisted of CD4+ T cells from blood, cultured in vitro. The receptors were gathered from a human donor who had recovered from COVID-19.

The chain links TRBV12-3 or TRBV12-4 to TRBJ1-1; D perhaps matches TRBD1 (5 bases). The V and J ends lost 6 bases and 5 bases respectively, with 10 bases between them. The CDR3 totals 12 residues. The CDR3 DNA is TGTGCCAGCAGCCCGGGGGGAACTGAAGCTTTCTTT. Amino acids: CASSPGGTEAFF.

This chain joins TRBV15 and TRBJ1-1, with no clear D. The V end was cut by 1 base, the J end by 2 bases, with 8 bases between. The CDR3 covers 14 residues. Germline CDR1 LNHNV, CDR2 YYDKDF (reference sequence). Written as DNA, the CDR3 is TGTGCCACCAGCAGAGGGCCAGACAACACTGAAGCTTTCTTT. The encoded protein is CATSRGPDNTEAFF.

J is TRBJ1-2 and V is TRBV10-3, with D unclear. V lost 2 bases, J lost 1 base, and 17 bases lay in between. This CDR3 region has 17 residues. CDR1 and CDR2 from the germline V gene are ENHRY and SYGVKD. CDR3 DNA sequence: TGTGCCATCAGTGAGGAGGCAGCCAGACCCATTAACTATGGCTACACCTTC. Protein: CAISEEAARPINYGYTF.

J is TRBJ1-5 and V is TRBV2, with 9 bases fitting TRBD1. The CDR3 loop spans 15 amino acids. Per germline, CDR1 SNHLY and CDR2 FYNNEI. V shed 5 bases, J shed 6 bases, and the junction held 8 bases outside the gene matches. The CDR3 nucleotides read TGTGCCAGCAGTCCCCGACAGGGGGTTGGTCAGCCCCAGCATTTT. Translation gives CASSPRQGVGQPQHF.

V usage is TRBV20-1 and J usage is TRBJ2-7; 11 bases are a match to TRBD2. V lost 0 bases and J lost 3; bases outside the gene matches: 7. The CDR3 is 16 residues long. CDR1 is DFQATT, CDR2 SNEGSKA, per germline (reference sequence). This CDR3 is CSARDSLAGGVYEQYF. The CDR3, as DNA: TGCAGTGCTAGAGACTCCCTAGCGGGGGGAGTCTACGAGCAGTACTTC.

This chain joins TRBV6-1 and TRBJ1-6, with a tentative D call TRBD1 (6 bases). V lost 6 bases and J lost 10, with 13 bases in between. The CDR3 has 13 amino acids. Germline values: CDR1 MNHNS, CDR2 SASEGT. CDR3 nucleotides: TGTGCCAGCAGCGCAGGGGTTAACTCACCCCTCCACTTT. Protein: CASSAGVNSPLHF.

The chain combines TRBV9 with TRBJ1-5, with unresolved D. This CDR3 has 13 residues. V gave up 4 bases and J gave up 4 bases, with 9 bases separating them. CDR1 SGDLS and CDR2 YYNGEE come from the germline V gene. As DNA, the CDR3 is TGTGCCAGCAGCACCCTCACTAATCAGCCCCAGCATTTT. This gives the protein CASSTLTNQPQHF.

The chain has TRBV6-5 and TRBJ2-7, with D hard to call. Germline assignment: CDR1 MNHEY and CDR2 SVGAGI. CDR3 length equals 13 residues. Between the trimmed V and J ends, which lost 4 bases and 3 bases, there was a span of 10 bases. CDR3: CASSSTDGYEQYF. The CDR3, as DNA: TGTGCCAGCAGTTCCACAGACGGCTACGAGCAGTACTTC.

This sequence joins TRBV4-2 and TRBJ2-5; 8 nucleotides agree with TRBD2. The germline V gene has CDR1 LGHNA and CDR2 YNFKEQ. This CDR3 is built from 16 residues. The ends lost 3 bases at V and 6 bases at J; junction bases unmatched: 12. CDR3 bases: TGTGCCAGCAGCCAGGATATTAGCGGGAAGGGAAAGACCCAGTACTTC. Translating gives CASSQDISGKGKTQYF.

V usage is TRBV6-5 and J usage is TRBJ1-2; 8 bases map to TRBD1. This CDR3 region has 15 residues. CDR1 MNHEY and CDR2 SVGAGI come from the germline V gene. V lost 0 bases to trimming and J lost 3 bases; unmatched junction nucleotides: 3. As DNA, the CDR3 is TGTGCCAGCAGTTACTCCCTGGACAGGGACTATGGCTACACCTTC. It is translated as CASSYSLDRDYGYTF.